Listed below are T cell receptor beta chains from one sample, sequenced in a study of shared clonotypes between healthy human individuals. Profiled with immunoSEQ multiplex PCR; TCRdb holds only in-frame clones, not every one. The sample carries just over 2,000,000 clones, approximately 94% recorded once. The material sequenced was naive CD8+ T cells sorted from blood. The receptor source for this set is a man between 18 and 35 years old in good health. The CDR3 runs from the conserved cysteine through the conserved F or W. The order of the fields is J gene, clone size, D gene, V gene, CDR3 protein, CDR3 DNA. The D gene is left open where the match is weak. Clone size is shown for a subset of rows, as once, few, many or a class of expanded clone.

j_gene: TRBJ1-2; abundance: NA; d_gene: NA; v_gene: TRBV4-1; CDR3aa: CASSQDAAGGYGYTF; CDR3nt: TGCGCCAGCAGCCAAGACGCCGCAGGAGGCTATGGCTACACCTTC
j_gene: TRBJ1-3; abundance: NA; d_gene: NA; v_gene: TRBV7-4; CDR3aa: CASSRRDTGSGNTIYF; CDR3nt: TGTGCCAGCAGTCGCCGGGACACCGGCTCTGGAAACACCATATATTTT
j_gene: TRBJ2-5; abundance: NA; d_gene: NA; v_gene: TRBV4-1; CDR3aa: CASSQNGEGVGETQYF; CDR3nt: TGCGCCAGCAGCCAAAATGGCGAAGGAGTGGGGGAGACCCAGTACTTC
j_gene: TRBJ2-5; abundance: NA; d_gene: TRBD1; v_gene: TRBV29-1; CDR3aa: CSVEGGQDLQETQYF; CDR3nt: TGCAGCGTTGAAGGGGGACAGGACTTGCAAGAGACCCAGTACTTC
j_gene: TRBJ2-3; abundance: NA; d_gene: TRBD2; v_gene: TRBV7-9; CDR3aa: CASSLDVELSGVSDTQYF; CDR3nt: TGTGCCAGCAGCTTAGATGTAGAACTGAGCGGGGTATCAGATACGCAGTATTTT
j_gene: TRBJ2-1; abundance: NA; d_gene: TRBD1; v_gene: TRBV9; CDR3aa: CASSVNRGRPTAGHEQFF; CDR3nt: TGTGCCAGCAGCGTAAACAGGGGGCGGCCAACGGCAGGCCATGAGCAGTTCTTC
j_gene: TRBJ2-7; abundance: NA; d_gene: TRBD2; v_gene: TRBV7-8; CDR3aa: CASSTGTSGGPISYEQYF; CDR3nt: TGTGCCAGCAGCACCGGGACTAGCGGGGGGCCAATCTCCTACGAGCAGTACTTC
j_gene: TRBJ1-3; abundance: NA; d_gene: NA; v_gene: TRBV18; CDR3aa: CASSGTSSGNTIYF; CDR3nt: TGTGCCAGCTCAGGGACCTCCTCTGGAAACACCATATATTTT
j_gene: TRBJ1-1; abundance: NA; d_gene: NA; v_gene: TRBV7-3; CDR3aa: CASSLTGGVLNTEAFF; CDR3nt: TGTGCCAGCAGCTTAACGGGTGGGGTGCTGAACACTGAAGCTTTCTTT
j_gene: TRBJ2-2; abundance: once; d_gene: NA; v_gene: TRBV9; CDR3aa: CASSDRAGELFF; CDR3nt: TGTGCCAGCAGCGATCGGGCCGGGGAGCTGTTTTTT
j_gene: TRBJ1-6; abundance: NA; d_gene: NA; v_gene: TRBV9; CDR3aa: CASSSSVVRATPGSPLHF; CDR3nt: TGTGCCAGCAGCTCCTCGGTAGTTAGGGCCACCCCTGGTTCACCCCTCCACTTT